The sequence of this TCR beta chain was determined in a study of cytomegalovirus exposure and HLA in healthy donors. Across the study: As an earlier analysis found, about 179 million T cells yielded fewer than 130 million unique TCR beta sequences. Study-wide findings and caveats: Across donors, most TCRs were seen rarely, yet some public ones were widespread.

CDR1 and CDR2 (germline): SEHNR, FQNEAQ (reference sequence). The CDR3 runs 13 residues. V was cut by 4 bases and J by 2 bases, with 9 bases left in between. In regard to this clone: Antigen specificity is unknown.

With 60 Vbeta and 13 Jbeta primers, the PCR was carried out. Profiling relied on immunoSEQ multiplex PCR, and the TCRdb table lists in-frame clones only, not all of them. This table holds roughly 120,000 clones. The TCR sequence derives from a man aged 25 to 45 in good health and CMV-seronegative. V usage is TRBV7-9 and J usage is TRBJ2-7, with D possibly matching TRBD2 (5 bases). Sequencing was done on a sample of PBMCs. The CDR3 loop reads CASSSRGTYEQYF. The CDR3 bases are TGTGCCAGCAGCTCACGAGGGACCTACGAGCAGTACTTC.